This is a list of T cell receptor beta chains from one sample in a study of T-cell memory formation after mild COVID-19. Via MiXCR, TCRdb re-called the 5' RACE reads, giving one row per CDR3 protein. The sample carries 95,000 to 110,000 distinct CDR3 sequences, around 15% recorded once. The specimen was PBMCs or a T cell subset sorted from them (not recorded which). These receptors originate from a man younger than 35 who had mild COVID-19 (a few samples of this study predate the infection). Cell type and time point are not known. CDR3s include the opening cysteine and the closing phenylalanine or tryptophan. D genes are given only for firm matches. Size is omitted from some rows. Given values are once, few, many or a class for expanded clones.

D gene: TRBD1; V gene: TRBV2; clone size: NA; J gene: TRBJ2-7; CDR3 DNA: TGTGCCAGCGGGGACAGAATTACCTACGAGCAGTACTTC; CDR3 protein: CASGDRITYEQYF
D gene: TRBD1; V gene: TRBV12-3/TRBV12-4; clone size: few; J gene: TRBJ1-5; CDR3 DNA: TGTGCCAGCAGTGCCGGGACAGGGGGAACTCAGCCCCAGCATTTT; CDR3 protein: CASSAGTGGTQPQHF
D gene: TRBD1; V gene: TRBV6-5; clone size: many; J gene: TRBJ2-6; CDR3 DNA: TGTGCCAGCAGTTACTTGACAGGGGACTCTGGGGCCAACGTCCTGACTTTC; CDR3 protein: CASSYLTGDSGANVLTF
D gene: NA; V gene: TRBV4-3; clone size: few; J gene: TRBJ2-1; CDR3 DNA: TGCGCCAGCAGCCACCCAATGGGGGGGCAAGATGAGCAGTTCTTC; CDR3 protein: CASSHPMGGQDEQFF
D gene: NA; V gene: TRBV20-1; clone size: few; J gene: TRBJ2-3; CDR3 DNA: TGCAGTGCTAGAGATCAAGGAGTGGTGGATATCACAGATACGCAGTATTTT; CDR3 protein: CSARDQGVVDITDTQYF
D gene: NA; V gene: TRBV2; clone size: few; J gene: TRBJ1-1; CDR3 DNA: TGTGCCAGCAGGACGACTGTAGGAGCTTTCTTT; CDR3 protein: CASRTTVGAFF
D gene: NA; V gene: TRBV5-1; clone size: few; J gene: TRBJ2-4; CDR3 DNA: TGCGCCAGCAGCCCATATACAGATCGGTTGGCCAAAAACATTCAGTACTTC; CDR3 protein: CASSPYTDRLAKNIQYF
D gene: NA; V gene: TRBV7-8; clone size: NA; J gene: TRBJ2-3; CDR3 DNA: TGTGCCAGCAGCTTGCTGCGGAGGAGCACAGATACGCAGTATTTT; CDR3 protein: CASSLLRRSTDTQYF
D gene: TRBD1; V gene: TRBV7-9; clone size: many; J gene: TRBJ2-7; CDR3 DNA: TGTGCCAGCAGCAACTGGGACAGTCCCTACGAGCAGTACTTC; CDR3 protein: CASSNWDSPYEQYF
D gene: NA; V gene: TRBV4-3; clone size: NA; J gene: TRBJ2-7; CDR3 DNA: TGCGCCAGCAGCCAAGATCGGCAGGTTCACGAGCAGTACTTC; CDR3 protein: CASSQDRQVHEQYF
D gene: TRBD1; V gene: TRBV10-3; clone size: few; J gene: TRBJ1-2; CDR3 DNA: TGTGCCATCAGTGGAACGGGACAGGCAACCGACTATGGCTACACCTTC; CDR3 protein: CAISGTGQATDYGYTF
D gene: TRBD1; V gene: TRBV7-2; clone size: few; J gene: TRBJ2-7; CDR3 DNA: TGTGCCAGCAGCTTAGGAGCAGGGGGCGTCTACGAGCAGTACTTC; CDR3 protein: CASSLGAGGVYEQYF
D gene: NA; V gene: TRBV7-2; clone size: NA; J gene: TRBJ1-2; CDR3 DNA: TGTGCCAGCAGCTTAGTAGGACGGCCTTATCTCGGCTACACCTTC; CDR3 protein: CASSLVGRPYLGYTF
D gene: NA; V gene: TRBV29-1; clone size: NA; J gene: TRBJ2-1; CDR3 DNA: TGCAGCGTTGGTAGGGATAAGGCCAATGAGCAGTTCTTC; CDR3 protein: CSVGRDKANEQFF
D gene: NA; V gene: TRBV14; clone size: NA; J gene: TRBJ2-5; CDR3 DNA: TGTGCCAGCAGCCAATTCACATCCGGAAACGGAGAGACCCAGTACTTC; CDR3 protein: CASSQFTSGNGETQYF
D gene: NA; V gene: TRBV9; clone size: few; J gene: TRBJ2-1; CDR3 DNA: TGTGCCAGCAGCTCAGAGGGGGGACCCAACAATGAGCAGTTCTTC; CDR3 protein: CASSSEGGPNNEQFF
D gene: TRBD1; V gene: TRBV29-1; clone size: few; J gene: TRBJ1-2; CDR3 DNA: TGCAGCGCTCGACAGGGGGGGAGCGTTGGCTACACCTTC; CDR3 protein: CSARQGGSVGYTF
D gene: NA; V gene: TRBV14; clone size: few; J gene: TRBJ2-5; CDR3 DNA: TGTGCCAGCAGCCAAGAAGGCAGGGTGTACCAAGAGACCCAGTACTTC; CDR3 protein: CASSQEGRVYQETQYF
D gene: NA; V gene: TRBV4-1; clone size: NA; J gene: TRBJ2-5; CDR3 DNA: TGCGCCAGCAGCCAATTGATCGGTGGGCAGCAAGAGACCCAGTACTTC; CDR3 protein: CASSQLIGGQQETQYF
D gene: TRBD1; V gene: TRBV4-1; clone size: few; J gene: TRBJ2-2; CDR3 DNA: TGCGCCAGCAGCCAATACAGGGGGCCCGGGGAGCTGTTTTTT; CDR3 protein: CASSQYRGPGELFF
D gene: NA; V gene: TRBV7-2; clone size: NA; J gene: TRBJ1-1; CDR3 DNA: TGTGCCAGCAGCCTCTTACAGAGGAACACTGAAGCTTTCTTT; CDR3 protein: CASSLLQRNTEAFF
D gene: NA; V gene: TRBV9; clone size: NA; J gene: TRBJ1-1; CDR3 DNA: TGTGCCAGCAGCGTAGCTCCGGGGGCCCTTACTCTGAACACTGAAGCTTTCTTT; CDR3 protein: CASSVAPGALTLNTEAFF
D gene: NA; V gene: TRBV4-3; clone size: NA; J gene: TRBJ2-1; CDR3 DNA: TGCGCCAGCAGCCGAGGGAACAATGAGCAGTTCTTC; CDR3 protein: CASSRGNNEQFF
D gene: NA; V gene: TRBV5-1; clone size: NA; J gene: TRBJ1-1; CDR3 DNA: TGCGCCAGCAGCTTATTTGCAGGGCAGGAAGCTTTCTTT; CDR3 protein: CASSLFAGQEAFF
D gene: NA; V gene: TRBV7-9; clone size: NA; J gene: TRBJ2-5; CDR3 DNA: TGTGCCAGCAGCAGAAGGGGGGAGACCCAGTACTTC; CDR3 protein: CASSRRGETQYF
D gene: TRBD2; V gene: TRBV7-6; clone size: NA; J gene: TRBJ2-1; CDR3 DNA: TGTGCCAGCAGCACCCCCCGGGGGGGGAACCACAATGAGCAGTTCTTC; CDR3 protein: CASSTPRGGNHNEQFF
D gene: TRBD2; V gene: TRBV10-3; clone size: NA; J gene: TRBJ2-7; CDR3 DNA: TGTGCCATCAGTGGGACTAGCGGCTACTCCTACGAGCAGTACTTC; CDR3 protein: CAISGTSGYSYEQYF
D gene: NA; V gene: TRBV7-6; clone size: few; J gene: TRBJ2-2; CDR3 DNA: TGTGCCAGCAGCTTTTCCGGGACCGGGGAGCTGTTTTTT; CDR3 protein: CASSFSGTGELFF
D gene: NA; V gene: TRBV4-2; clone size: NA; J gene: TRBJ2-1; CDR3 DNA: TGTGCCAGCAGCCAACGGCCCGGACAACACAATGAGCAGTTCTTC; CDR3 protein: CASSQRPGQHNEQFF
D gene: TRBD2; V gene: TRBV20-1; clone size: many; J gene: TRBJ2-3; CDR3 DNA: TGCAGTGCTAGCGTAATTATGATAGCGGGGTCCACAGATACGCAGTATTTT; CDR3 protein: CSASVIMIAGSTDTQYF
D gene: NA; V gene: TRBV24-1; clone size: few; J gene: TRBJ2-5; CDR3 DNA: TGTGCCACCAGTGATTTGGGGACCCAGTACTTC; CDR3 protein: CATSDLGTQYF
D gene: TRBD1; V gene: TRBV7-8; clone size: many; J gene: TRBJ2-7; CDR3 DNA: TGTGCCAGCAGGTCCGGGACAGGTATTTCGGGCGAGCAGTACTTC; CDR3 protein: CASRSGTGISGEQYF
D gene: NA; V gene: TRBV7-6; clone size: NA; J gene: TRBJ1-4; CDR3 DNA: TGTGCCAGCAGCCCTGGGGGCGATTACCTGTTTTTT; CDR3 protein: CASSPGGDYLFF
D gene: NA; V gene: TRBV27; clone size: few; J gene: TRBJ2-2; CDR3 DNA: TGTGCCAGCAGTTTATCGATGGGATACGGGGAGCTGTTTTTT; CDR3 protein: CASSLSMGYGELFF
D gene: NA; V gene: TRBV4-1; clone size: few; J gene: TRBJ1-5; CDR3 DNA: TGCGCCAGCAGCCAAGATGGAAAGGGGGGTTTCGATTTGAGCAATCAGCCCCAGCATTTT; CDR3 protein: CASSQDGKGGFDLSNQPQHF
D gene: NA; V gene: TRBV10-3; clone size: NA; J gene: TRBJ2-1; CDR3 DNA: TGTGCCATCAGGACCGGGACGGTATCTTACAATGAGCAGTTCTTC; CDR3 protein: CAIRTGTVSYNEQFF
D gene: NA; V gene: TRBV11-2; clone size: many; J gene: TRBJ2-5; CDR3 DNA: TGTGCCAGCAGCTTAGATCAGGGAGTGGAAGAGACCCAGTACTTC; CDR3 protein: CASSLDQGVEETQYF
D gene: NA; V gene: TRBV9; clone size: NA; J gene: TRBJ1-3; CDR3 DNA: TGTGCCAGCAGCGCCGTGGGACTCCCTGGAAACACCATATATTTT; CDR3 protein: CASSAVGLPGNTIYF
D gene: TRBD2; V gene: TRBV29-1; clone size: NA; J gene: TRBJ2-1; CDR3 DNA: TGCAGCGTTGTGGCGGGGGGCTCCTACAATGAGCAGTTCTTC; CDR3 protein: CSVVAGGSYNEQFF
D gene: NA; V gene: TRBV20-1; clone size: NA; J gene: TRBJ1-6; CDR3 DNA: TGCAGTGCTAGATTGGCGGGGCCGTTTAATTCACCCCTCCACTTT; CDR3 protein: CSARLAGPFNSPLHF
D gene: NA; V gene: TRBV4-1; clone size: NA; J gene: TRBJ2-7; CDR3 DNA: TGCGCCAGCAGCCAAGATATCAGACAGGCATCCTACGAGCAGTACTTC; CDR3 protein: CASSQDIRQASYEQYF
D gene: NA; V gene: TRBV29-1; clone size: NA; J gene: TRBJ1-1; CDR3 DNA: TGCAGCGTTGAACTACAGGGCAGGGCTTTCTTT; CDR3 protein: CSVELQGRAFF
D gene: TRBD2; V gene: TRBV7-9; clone size: few; J gene: TRBJ2-1; CDR3 DNA: TGTGCCAGCTCCCCAGGAGGCGGGGGGCGACAGTTCTTC; CDR3 protein: CASSPGGGGRQFF
D gene: NA; V gene: TRBV30; clone size: few; J gene: TRBJ2-1; CDR3 DNA: TGTGCCTGGAGCCGGGACTCATCCTACAATGAGCAGTTCTTC; CDR3 protein: CAWSRDSSYNEQFF
D gene: TRBD2; V gene: TRBV4-1; clone size: NA; J gene: TRBJ2-2; CDR3 DNA: TGCGCCAGCAGCCCCCGGACTAGCGGGGGGAGTACCGGGGAGCTGTTTTTT; CDR3 protein: CASSPRTSGGSTGELFF
D gene: NA; V gene: TRBV10-3; clone size: few; J gene: TRBJ1-6; CDR3 DNA: TGTGCCATCAGTGAGAACCGGATGTCTTCACCCCTCCACTTT; CDR3 protein: CAISENRMSSPLHF
D gene: TRBD1; V gene: TRBV3-1; clone size: NA; J gene: TRBJ2-6; CDR3 DNA: TGTGCCAGCAGCCGGAGTAGGGGGACAGGGTCTGGGGCCAACGTCCTGACTTTC; CDR3 protein: CASSRSRGTGSGANVLTF
D gene: NA; V gene: TRBV12-3/TRBV12-4; clone size: few; J gene: TRBJ2-5; CDR3 DNA: TGTGCCAGCAGTTTAACGGAGACCCAGTACTTC; CDR3 protein: CASSLTETQYF
D gene: TRBD1; V gene: TRBV9; clone size: few; J gene: TRBJ2-5; CDR3 DNA: TGTGCCAGCAGCGTAGCGCAGGACAGGGTCCGAGAGACCCAGTACTTC; CDR3 protein: CASSVAQDRVRETQYF